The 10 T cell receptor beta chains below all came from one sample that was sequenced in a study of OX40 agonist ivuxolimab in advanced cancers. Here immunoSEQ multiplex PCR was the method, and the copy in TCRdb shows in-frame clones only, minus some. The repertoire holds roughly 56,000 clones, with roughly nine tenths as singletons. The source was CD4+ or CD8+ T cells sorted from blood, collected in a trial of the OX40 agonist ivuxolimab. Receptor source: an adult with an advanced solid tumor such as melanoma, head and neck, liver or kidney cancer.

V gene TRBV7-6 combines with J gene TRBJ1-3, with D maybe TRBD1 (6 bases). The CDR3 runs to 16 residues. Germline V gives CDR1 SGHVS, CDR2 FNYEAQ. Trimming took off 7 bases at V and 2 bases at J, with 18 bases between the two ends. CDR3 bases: TGTGCCAGCACCCTTACGGAAGGGGGAACTGGAAACACCATATATTTT. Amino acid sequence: CASTLTEGGTGNTIYF.

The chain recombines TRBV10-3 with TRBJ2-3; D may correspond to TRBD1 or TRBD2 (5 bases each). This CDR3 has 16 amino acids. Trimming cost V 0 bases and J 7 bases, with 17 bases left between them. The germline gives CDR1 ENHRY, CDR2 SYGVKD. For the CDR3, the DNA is TGTGCCATCAGTGAGTCGGGGCTAGATGGGAGAAATACGCAGTATTTT. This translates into CAISESGLDGRNTQYF.

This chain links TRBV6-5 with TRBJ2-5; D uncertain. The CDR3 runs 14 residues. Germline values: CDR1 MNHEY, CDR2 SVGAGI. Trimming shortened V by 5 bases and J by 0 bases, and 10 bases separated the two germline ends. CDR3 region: CASSGRTDQETQYF. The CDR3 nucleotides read TGTGCCAGCAGTGGCCGGACGGACCAAGAGACCCAGTACTTC.

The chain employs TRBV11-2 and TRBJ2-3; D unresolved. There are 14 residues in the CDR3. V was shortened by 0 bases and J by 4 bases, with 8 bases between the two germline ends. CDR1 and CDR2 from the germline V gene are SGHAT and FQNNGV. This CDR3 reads CASSLDRSADTQYF. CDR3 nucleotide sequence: TGTGCCAGCAGCTTAGATCGGTCGGCAGATACGCAGTATTTT.

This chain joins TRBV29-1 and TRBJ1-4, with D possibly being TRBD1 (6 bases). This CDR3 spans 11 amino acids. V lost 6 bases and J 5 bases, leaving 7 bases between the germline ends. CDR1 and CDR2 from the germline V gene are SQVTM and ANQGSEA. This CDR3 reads CSVQGNEKLFF. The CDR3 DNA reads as TGCAGCGTACAGGGAAATGAAAAACTGTTTTTT.

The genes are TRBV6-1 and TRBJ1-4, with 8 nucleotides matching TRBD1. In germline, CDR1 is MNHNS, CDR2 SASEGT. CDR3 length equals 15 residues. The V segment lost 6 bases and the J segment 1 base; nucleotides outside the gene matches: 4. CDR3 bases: TGTGCCAGCAGCCCCGGACAGGGAACTAATGAAAAACTGTTTTTT. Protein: CASSPGQGTNEKLFF.

CDR3 region: CASSFGTSGAGELFF. CDR3 DNA sequence: TGTGCCAGCAGCTTCGGGACTAGCGGAGCCGGGGAGCTGTTTTTT. The chain joins TRBV7-9 to TRBJ2-2; 11 positions match TRBD2. The length of the CDR3 is 15 residues. Germline CDR1 SEHNR, CDR2 FQNEAQ (reference sequence). Losses at the gene ends were 3 bases for V and 6 bases for J; bases not matched to a gene: 3.

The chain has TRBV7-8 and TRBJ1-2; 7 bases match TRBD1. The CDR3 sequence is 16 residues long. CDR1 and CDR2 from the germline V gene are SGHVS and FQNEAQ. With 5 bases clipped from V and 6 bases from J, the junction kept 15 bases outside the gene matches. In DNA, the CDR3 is TGTGCCAGCAGCCCGCAGACAGGGCATCGCTCCCATGGCTACACCTTC. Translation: CASSPQTGHRSHGYTF.

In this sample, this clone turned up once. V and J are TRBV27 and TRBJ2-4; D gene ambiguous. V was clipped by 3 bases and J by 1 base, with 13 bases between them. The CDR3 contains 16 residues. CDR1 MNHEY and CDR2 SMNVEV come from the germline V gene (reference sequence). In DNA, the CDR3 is TGTGCCAGCAGTTTCGGTCTTGAGGCGGCCAAAAACATTCAGTACTTC. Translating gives CASSFGLEAAKNIQYF.

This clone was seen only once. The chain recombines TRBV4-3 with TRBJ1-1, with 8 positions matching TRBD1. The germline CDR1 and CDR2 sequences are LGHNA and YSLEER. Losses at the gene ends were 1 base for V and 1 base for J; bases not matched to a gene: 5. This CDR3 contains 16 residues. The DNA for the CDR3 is TGCGCCAGCAGCCAAGTAACAGGGGGTTCGAACACTGAAGCTTTCTTT. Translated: CASSQVTGGSNTEAFF.